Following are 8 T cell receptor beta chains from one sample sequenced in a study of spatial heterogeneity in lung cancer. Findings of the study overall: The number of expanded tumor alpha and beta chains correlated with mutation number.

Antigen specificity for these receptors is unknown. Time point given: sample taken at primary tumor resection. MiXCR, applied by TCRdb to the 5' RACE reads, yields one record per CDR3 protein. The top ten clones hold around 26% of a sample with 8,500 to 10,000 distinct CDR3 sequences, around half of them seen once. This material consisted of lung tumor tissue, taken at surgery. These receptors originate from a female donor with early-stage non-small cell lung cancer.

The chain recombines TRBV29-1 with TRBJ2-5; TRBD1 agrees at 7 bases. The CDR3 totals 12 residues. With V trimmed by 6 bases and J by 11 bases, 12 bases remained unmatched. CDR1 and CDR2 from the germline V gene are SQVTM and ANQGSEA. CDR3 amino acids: CSVTPVGGPQYF. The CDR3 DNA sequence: TGCAGCGTCACCCCTGTAGGGGGCCCTCAGTACTTC.

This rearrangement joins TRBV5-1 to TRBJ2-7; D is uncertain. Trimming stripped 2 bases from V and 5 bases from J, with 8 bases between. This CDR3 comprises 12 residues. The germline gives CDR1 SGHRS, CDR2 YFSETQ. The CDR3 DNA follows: TGCGCCAGCAGCTTCATAGGGCACGAGCAGTACTTC. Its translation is CASSFIGHEQYF.

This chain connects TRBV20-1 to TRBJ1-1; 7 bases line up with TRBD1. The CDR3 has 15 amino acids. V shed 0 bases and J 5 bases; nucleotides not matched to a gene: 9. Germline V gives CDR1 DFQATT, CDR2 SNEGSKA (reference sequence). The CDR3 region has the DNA TGCAGTGCTAGAGATCTTGACAGGGTTGGGACTGAAGCTTTCTTT. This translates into CSARDLDRVGTEAFF.

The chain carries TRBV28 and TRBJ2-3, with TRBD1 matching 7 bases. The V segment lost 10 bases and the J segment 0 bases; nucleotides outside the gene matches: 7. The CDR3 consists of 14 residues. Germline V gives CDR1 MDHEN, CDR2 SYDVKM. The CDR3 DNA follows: TGTGCCACCCTAGAGACAGGGAGCACAGATACGCAGTATTTT. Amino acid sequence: CATLETGSTDTQYF.

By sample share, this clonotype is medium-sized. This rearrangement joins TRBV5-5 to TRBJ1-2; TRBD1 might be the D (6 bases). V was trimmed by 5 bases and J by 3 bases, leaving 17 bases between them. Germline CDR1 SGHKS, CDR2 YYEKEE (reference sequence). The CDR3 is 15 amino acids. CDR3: CASRSPGAGDYGYTF. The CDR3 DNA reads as TGTGCCAGCAGATCACCAGGGGCAGGGGACTATGGCTACACCTTC.

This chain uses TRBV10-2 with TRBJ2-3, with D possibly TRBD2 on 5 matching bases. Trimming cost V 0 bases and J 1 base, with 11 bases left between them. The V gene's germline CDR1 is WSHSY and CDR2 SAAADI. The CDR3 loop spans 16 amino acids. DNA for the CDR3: TGCGCCAGCAGTGAGTCGCGGGCGTCTGGCACAGATACGCAGTATTTT. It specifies CASSESRASGTDTQYF.

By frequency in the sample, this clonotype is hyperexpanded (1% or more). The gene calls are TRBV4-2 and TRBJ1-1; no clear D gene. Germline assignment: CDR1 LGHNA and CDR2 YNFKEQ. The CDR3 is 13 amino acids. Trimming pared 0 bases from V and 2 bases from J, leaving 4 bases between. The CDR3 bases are TGTGCCAGCAGCCAAGAATTTAACACTGAAGCTTTCTTT. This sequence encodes CASSQEFNTEAFF.

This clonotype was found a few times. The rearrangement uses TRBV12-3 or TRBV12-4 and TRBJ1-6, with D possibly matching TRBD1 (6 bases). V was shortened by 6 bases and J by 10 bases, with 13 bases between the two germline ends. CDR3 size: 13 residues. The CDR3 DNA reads TGTGCCAGCAGACAGGGACGGGAATCACCCCTCCACTTT. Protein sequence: CASRQGRESPLHF.